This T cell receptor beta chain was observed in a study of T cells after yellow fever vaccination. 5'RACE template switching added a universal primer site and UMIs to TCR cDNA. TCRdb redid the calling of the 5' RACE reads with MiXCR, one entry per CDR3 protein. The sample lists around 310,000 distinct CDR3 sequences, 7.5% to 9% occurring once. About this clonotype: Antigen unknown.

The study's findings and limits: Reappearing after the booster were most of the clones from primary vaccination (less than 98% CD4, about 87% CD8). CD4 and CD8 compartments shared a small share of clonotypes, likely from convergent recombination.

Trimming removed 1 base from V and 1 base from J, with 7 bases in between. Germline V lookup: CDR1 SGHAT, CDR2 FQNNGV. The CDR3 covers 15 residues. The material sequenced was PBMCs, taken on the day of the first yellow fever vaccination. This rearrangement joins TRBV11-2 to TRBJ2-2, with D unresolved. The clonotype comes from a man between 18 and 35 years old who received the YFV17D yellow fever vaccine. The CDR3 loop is CASSLVHRNTGELFF. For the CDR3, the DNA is TGTGCCAGCAGCTTAGTACATCGGAACACCGGGGAGCTGTTTTTT.